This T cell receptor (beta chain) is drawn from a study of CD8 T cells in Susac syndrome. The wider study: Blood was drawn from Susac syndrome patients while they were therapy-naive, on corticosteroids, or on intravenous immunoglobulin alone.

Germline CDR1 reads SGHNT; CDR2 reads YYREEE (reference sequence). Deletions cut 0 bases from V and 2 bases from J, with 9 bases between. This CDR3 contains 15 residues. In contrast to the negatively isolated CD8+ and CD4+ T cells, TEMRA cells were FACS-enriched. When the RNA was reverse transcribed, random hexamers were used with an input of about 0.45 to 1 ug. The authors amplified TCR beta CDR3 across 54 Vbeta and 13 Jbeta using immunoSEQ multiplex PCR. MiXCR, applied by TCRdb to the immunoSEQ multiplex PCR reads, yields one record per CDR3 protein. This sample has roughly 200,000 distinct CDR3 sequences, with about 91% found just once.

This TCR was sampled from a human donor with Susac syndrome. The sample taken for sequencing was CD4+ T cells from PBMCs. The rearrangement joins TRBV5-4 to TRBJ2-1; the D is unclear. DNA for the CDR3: TGTGCCAGCAGCTTGGTGGGTGAGACCTACAATGAGCAGTTCTTC. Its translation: CASSLVGETYNEQFF.